This T cell receptor (beta chain) was profiled in a study of beta chain features in type 1 diabetes. Study information: Patients shared similar age, gender and cell yields with healthy donors.

What was sequenced were expressed TCRB transcripts, since all of the isolated RNA had been reverse transcribed. TCRdb keeps only in-frame clones here, not all; method: immunoSEQ multiplex PCR. The sample yields approximately 50,000 clones, around 40% seen once. The CDR3 sequence is 13 residues long. From germline, CDR1 is MNHEY and CDR2 SVGAGI. The V segment lost 6 bases and the J segment 7 bases; nucleotides outside the gene matches: 8. As for this clone: Its antigen is not identified.

Points from the study as a whole: In all four CD4+ subsets, TCRB CDR3 length was significantly, moderately reduced in type 1 diabetes.

Each donor gave one heparinised blood draw averaging around 120 mL. Researchers reported sorting CD4+ naive, central memory, regulatory and stem cell-like memory cells via CD45RO/CCR7/CD25/CD127/CD95/CD27. The material sequenced was Tregs from blood. This clonotype was sampled from a man younger than 45 with type 1 diabetes. The chain couples TRBV6-5 to TRBJ1-2; 7 nucleotides agree with TRBD1. CDR3: CASSFTGVGGYTF. The CDR3 DNA is TGTGCCAGCAGCTTCACAGGGGTTGGTGGCTACACCTTC.